These T cell receptor beta chains were read from a single sample in a study of shared clonotypes between healthy human individuals. Assay: immunoSEQ multiplex PCR; the TCRdb copy retains only in-frame clones and omits some. In the table there are 2 million to 2.5 million clones, roughly 92% of which are singletons. The specimen was naive CD4+ T cells from PBMCs. The receptors come from a young man in good health. Some clones in this sample may be carry-over from other donors' samples. CDR3s include the opening cysteine and the closing phenylalanine or tryptophan. The D gene is left open where the match is weak. A row's size may be missing; if present it is once, few, many or a size class.

clone_size j_call v_call d_call cdr3_aa cdr3_nt
. TRBJ1-4 TRBV28 TRBD1 CASSTHYGQGAEKLFF TGTGCCAGCAGTACCCACTACGGACAGGGGGCGGAAAAACTGTTTTTT
once TRBJ2-5 TRBV14 . CASSHLQYQETQYF TGTGCCAGCAGCCATTTGCAGTACCAAGAGACCCAGTACTTC
. TRBJ2-1 TRBV29-1 . CSVERSSLAYNEQFF TGCAGCGTTGAGCGGTCTTCACTAGCCTACAATGAGCAGTTCTTC
. TRBJ1-3 TRBV4-2 TRBD1 CASSRDRVISGNTIYF TGTGCCAGCAGCCGGGACAGGGTGATCTCTGGAAACACCATATATTTT
. TRBJ1-1 TRBV29-1 . CSVGGPLWGEAFF TGCAGCGTTGGCGGGCCTCTCTGGGGTGAAGCTTTCTTT
. TRBJ1-5 TRBV2 . CASNLQGGNQPQHF TGTGCCAGCAACTTACAGGGCGGCAATCAGCCCCAGCATTTT
. TRBJ1-5 TRBV5-8 . CASNWDGNQPQHF TGTGCCAGCAATTGGGACGGCAATCAGCCCCAGCATTTT
. TRBJ2-2 TRBV9 TRBD2 CASSYRGGVLAGDTGELFF TGTGCCAGCAGTTATAGAGGTGGGGTCCTAGCGGGAGACACCGGGGAGCTGTTTTTT
. TRBJ2-7 TRBV5-1 TRBD2 CASSPQREGSYEQYF TGCGCCAGCAGCCCGCAGCGGGAGGGATCCTACGAGCAGTACTTC
. TRBJ2-7 TRBV28 . CASSLGGISYEQYF TGTGCCAGCAGTTTGGGGGGTATCTCCTACGAGCAGTACTTC
. TRBJ2-7 TRBV18 . CASSSYDKSSYEQYF TGTGCCAGCTCATCCTACGACAAGAGCTCCTACGAGCAGTACTTC
. TRBJ1-2 TRBV7-9 . CASSHASGTGSGYGYTF TGTGCCAGCAGCCACGCTTCCGGTACAGGGTCGGGCTATGGCTACACCTTC
. TRBJ1-5 TRBV19 . CASEEQAGQPQHF TGTGCCAGCGAAGAACAGGCGGGTCAGCCCCAGCATTTT
. TRBJ1-5 TRBV6-1 . CASSPGPGRNQPQHF TGTGCCAGCAGCCCGGGACCCGGGAGAAATCAGCCCCAGCATTTT
. TRBJ1-2 TRBV5-6 . CASRQGGSGYTF TGTGCCAGCAGGCAGGGAGGGAGTGGCTACACCTTC
. TRBJ2-3 TRBV2 . CASSPTWGTDTQYF TGTGCCAGCAGTCCGACATGGGGCACAGATACGCAGTATTTT
once TRBJ2-3 TRBV2 . CASRGQFGDTQYF TGTGCCAGCAGGGGACAATTTGGAGATACGCAGTATTTT
. TRBJ1-5 TRBV6-5 . CASSYSIRDQPQHF TGTGCCAGCAGTTACTCGATAAGGGATCAGCCCCAGCATTTT
. TRBJ2-4 TRBV14 TRBD2 CASSQSGTSLAKNIQYF TGTGCCAGCAGCCAATCTGGGACTAGCCTAGCCAAAAACATTCAGTACTTC
. TRBJ1-1 TRBV2 . CASRIENTEAFF TGTGCCAGCAGGATAGAGAACACTGAAGCTTTCTTT
once TRBJ2-5 TRBV7-2 TRBD2 CASSPVGTSGRTQYF TGTGCCAGCAGCCCCGTGGGGACTAGCGGGAGGACCCAGTACTTC
. TRBJ2-1 TRBV7-3 . CASSPARDNEQFF TGTGCCAGCAGCCCGGCCAGGGACAATGAGCAGTTCTTC
. TRBJ2-5 TRBV28 . CASSLWASRDQETQYF TGTGCCAGCAGTTTATGGGCTAGCCGAGACCAAGAGACCCAGTACTTC